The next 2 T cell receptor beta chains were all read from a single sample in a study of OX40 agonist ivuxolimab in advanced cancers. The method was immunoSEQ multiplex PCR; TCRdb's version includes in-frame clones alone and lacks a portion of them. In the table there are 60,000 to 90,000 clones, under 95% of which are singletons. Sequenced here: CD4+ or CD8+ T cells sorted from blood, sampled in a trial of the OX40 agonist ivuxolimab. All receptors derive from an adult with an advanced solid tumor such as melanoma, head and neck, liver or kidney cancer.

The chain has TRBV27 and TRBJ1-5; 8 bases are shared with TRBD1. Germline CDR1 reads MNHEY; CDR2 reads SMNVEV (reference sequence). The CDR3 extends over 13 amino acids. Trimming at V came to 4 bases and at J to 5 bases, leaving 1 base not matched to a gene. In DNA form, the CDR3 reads TGTGCCAGCAGTTCAGGGGGCGATCAGCCCCAGCATTTT. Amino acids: CASSSGGDQPQHF.

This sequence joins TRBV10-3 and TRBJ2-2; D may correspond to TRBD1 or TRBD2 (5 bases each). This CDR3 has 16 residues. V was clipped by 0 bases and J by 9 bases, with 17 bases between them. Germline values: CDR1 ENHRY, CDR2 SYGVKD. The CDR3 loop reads CAISESTTSGDRELFF. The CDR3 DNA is TGTGCCATCAGTGAGTCGACAACTAGTGGGGACCGGGAGCTGTTTTTT.